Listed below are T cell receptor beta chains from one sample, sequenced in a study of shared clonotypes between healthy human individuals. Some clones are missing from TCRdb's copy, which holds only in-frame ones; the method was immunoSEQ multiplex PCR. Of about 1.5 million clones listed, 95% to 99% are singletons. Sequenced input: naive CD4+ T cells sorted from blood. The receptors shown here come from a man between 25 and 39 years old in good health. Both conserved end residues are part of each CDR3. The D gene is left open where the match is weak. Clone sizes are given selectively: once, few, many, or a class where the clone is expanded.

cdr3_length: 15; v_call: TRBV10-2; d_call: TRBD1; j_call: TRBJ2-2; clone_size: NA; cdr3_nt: TGCGCCAGCAGTTACGGGACAGGGGGTATCCGGGAGCTGTTTTTT; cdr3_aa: CASSYGTGGIRELFF
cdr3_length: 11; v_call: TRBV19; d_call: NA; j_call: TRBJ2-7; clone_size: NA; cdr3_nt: TGTGCCAGTAGCAGGGGCTACGAGCAGTACTTC; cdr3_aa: CASSRGYEQYF
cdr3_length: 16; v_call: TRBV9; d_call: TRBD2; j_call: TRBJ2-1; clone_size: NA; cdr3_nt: TGTGCCAGCAGCGTAGGCGGGGGGACCTCCTACAATGAGCAGTTCTTC; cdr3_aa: CASSVGGGTSYNEQFF
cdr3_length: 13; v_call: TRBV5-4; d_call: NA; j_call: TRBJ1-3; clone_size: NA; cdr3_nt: TGTGCCAGCAGCTCATTGACTGGAAACACCATATATTTT; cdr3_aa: CASSSLTGNTIYF
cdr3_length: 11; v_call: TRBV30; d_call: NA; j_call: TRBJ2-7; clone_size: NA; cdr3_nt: TGTGCCTGGAGTTCTGGTTACGAGCAGTACTTC; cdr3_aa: CAWSSGYEQYF
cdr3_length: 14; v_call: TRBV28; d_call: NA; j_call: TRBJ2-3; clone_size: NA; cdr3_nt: TGTGCCAGCAGTCCCCCCAGACGCACAGATACGCAGTATTTT; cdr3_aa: CASSPPRRTDTQYF
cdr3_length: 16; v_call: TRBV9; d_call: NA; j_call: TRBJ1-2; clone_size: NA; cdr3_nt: TGTGCCAGCAGCGTAGAAATTCGTGCAGGGACCTATGGCTACACCTTC; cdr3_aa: CASSVEIRAGTYGYTF
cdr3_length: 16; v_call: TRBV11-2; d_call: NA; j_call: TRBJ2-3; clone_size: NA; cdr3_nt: TGTGCCAGCAGCTTACCCCTTCTTGGAGGCACAGATACGCAGTATTTT; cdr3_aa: CASSLPLLGGTDTQYF
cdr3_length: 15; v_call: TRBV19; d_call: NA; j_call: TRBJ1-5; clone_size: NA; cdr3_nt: TGTGCCAGTAGTCAGACTGCCAGGCATGGTCAGCCCCAGCATTTT; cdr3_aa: CASSQTARHGQPQHF
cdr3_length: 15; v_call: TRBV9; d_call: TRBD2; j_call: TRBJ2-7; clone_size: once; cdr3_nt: TGTGCCAGCAGCGTCGCTCTAGCGGGAGAGAACGAGCAGTACTTC; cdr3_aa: CASSVALAGENEQYF
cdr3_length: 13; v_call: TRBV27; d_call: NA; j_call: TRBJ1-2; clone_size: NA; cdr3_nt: TGTGCCAGCAGTTTACGGCAGGGTGGTGGCTACACCTTC; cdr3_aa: CASSLRQGGGYTF
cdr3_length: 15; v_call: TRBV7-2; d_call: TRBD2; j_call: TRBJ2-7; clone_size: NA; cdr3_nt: TGTGCCAGCAGCTTAGCTGGTCTCCGGGAGGCCGACCCGTACTTC; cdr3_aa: CASSLAGLREADPYF
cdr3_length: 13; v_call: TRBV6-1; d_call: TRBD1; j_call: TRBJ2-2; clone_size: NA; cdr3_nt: TGTGCCAGCAGCCCACAGGGGAACGGGGAGCTGTTTTTT; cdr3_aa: CASSPQGNGELFF
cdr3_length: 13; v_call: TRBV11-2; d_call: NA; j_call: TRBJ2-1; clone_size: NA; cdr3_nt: TGTGCCAGCAGCCCAAGCTCCTACAATGAGCAGTTCTTC; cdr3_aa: CASSPSSYNEQFF
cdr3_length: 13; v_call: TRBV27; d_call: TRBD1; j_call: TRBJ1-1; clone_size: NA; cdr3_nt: TGTGCCAGCAGAAGGACAGGGAGGACTGAAGCTTTCTTT; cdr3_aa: CASRRTGRTEAFF
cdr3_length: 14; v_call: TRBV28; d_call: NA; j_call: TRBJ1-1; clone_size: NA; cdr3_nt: TGTGCCAGCCTCGACTTATCTAAGAACACTGAAGCTTTCTTT; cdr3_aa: CASLDLSKNTEAFF
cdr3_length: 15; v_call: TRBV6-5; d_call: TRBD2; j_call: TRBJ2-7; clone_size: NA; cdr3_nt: TGTGCCAGCAGTAGTCCGGGACTAGCGGTTTACGAGCAGTACTTC; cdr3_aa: CASSSPGLAVYEQYF
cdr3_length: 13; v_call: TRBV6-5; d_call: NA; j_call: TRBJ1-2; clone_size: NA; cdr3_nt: TGTGCCAGCAGCGACGAAGCTAACTATGGCTACACCTTC; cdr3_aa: CASSDEANYGYTF
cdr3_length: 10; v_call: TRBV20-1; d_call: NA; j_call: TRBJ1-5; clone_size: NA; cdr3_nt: TGCAGTGCTAGTAAGGTGGCCCAGCATTTT; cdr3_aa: CSASKVAQHF
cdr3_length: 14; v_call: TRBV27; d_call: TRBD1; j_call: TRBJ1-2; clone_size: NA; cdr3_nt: TGTGCCAGCAGTATACAGGGGACCGACTATGGCTACACCTTC; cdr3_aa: CASSIQGTDYGYTF
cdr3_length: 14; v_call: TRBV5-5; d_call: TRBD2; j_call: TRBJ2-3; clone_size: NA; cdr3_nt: TGTGCCAGCAGCCTTGGGACTAGCTTCGAAACGCAGTATTTT; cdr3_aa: CASSLGTSFETQYF
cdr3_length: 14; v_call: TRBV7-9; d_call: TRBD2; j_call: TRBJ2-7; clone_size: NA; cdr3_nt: TGTGCCAGCAGCTTCCTGACTAGCAGCTACGAGCAGTACTTC; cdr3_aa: CASSFLTSSYEQYF
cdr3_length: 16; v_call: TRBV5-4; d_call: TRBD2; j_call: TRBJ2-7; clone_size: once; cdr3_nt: TGTGCCAGCAGCTCTTTTACTAGCGGGATAGATCACGAGCAGTACTTC; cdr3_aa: CASSSFTSGIDHEQYF
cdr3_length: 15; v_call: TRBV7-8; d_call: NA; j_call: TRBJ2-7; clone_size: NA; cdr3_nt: TGTGCCAGCAGCAAAATCCGGGGCAGCTCCTACGAGCAGTACTTC; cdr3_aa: CASSKIRGSSYEQYF
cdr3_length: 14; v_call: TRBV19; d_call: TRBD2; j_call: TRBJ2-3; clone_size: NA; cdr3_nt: TGTGCCAGTAGCCATACTAGCGGGAGGGATACGCAGTATTTT; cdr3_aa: CASSHTSGRDTQYF
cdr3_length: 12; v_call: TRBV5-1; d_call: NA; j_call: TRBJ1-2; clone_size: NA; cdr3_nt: TGCGCCAGCAGCGTAGACAGCTATGGCTACACCTTC; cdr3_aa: CASSVDSYGYTF
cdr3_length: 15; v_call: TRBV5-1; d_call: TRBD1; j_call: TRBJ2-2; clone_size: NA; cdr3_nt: TGCGCCAGCAGCTTGACAGGGGCACCCACCGGGGAGCTGTTTTTT; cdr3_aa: CASSLTGAPTGELFF
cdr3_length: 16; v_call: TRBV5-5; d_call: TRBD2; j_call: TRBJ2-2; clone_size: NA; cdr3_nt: TGTGCCAGCAGCTTTGTGGGAGGGGTGGTAACCGGGGAGCTGTTTTTT; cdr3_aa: CASSFVGGVVTGELFF
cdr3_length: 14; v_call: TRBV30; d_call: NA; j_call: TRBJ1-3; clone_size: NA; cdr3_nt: TGTGCCTGGAGTATTTGGGATCGTGGAAACACCATATATTTT; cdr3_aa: CAWSIWDRGNTIYF
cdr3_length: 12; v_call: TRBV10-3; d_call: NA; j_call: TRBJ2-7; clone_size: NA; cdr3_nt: TGTGCCATCAGTGAGTCGCCCCACGAGCAGTACTTC; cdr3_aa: CAISESPHEQYF
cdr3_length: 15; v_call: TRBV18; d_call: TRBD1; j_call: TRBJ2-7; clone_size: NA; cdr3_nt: TGTGCCAGCTCACCAGGGGACAGGGGAGGGTACGAGCAGTACTTC; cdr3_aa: CASSPGDRGGYEQYF
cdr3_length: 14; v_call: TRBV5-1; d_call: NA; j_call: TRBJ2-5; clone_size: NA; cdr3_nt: TGCGCCAGCAGCTTCGGACGGGGGTCAGAGACCCAGTACTTC; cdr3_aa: CASSFGRGSETQYF
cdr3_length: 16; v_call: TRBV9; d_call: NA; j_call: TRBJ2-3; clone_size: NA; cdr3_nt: TGTGCCAGCAGCGTAGGTCCGACCGGACAAAGAGATACGCAGTATTTT; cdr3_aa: CASSVGPTGQRDTQYF
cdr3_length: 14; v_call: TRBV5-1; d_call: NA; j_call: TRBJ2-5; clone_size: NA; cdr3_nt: TGCGCCAGCAGCTTCTACAATAAACAAGAGACCCAGTACTTC; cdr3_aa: CASSFYNKQETQYF
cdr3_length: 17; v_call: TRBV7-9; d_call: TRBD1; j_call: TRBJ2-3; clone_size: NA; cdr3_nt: TGTGCCAGCAGCCCTACCTTCGACAGGGTATTAGGAGATACGCAGTATTTT; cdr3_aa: CASSPTFDRVLGDTQYF
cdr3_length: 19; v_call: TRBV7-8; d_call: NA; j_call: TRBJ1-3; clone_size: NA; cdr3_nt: TGTGCCAGCAGCCTCTCCACCACGTTGATATCGGGGCCTGGAAACACCATATATTTT; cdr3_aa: CASSLSTTLISGPGNTIYF
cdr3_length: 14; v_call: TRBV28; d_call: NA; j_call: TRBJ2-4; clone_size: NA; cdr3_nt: TGTGCCAGCAGTGTTGGGGATAGCAAAAACATTCAGTACTTC; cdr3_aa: CASSVGDSKNIQYF
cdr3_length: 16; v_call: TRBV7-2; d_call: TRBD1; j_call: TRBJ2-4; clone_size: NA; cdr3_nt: TGTGCCAGCAAACTAACAGGGGAAGGGGCCAAAAACATTCAGTACTTC; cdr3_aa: CASKLTGEGAKNIQYF
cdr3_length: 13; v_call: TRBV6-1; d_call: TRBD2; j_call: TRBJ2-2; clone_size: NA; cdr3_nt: TGTGCCAGCAACGGGAGGGGGGCCGGGGAGCTGTTTTTT; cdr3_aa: CASNGRGAGELFF